Below are 7 T cell receptor beta chains sequenced from a single sample in a study of CD8+CD57+ T cells in acquired aplastic anemia. Profiling of TCR beta VDJ combinations and CDR3 sequences used genomic DNA as template. One entry per CDR3 protein, called by TCRdb with MiXCR from the reads. The sample has 200,000 or so distinct CDR3 sequences, 65% seen once. The patients chosen for sequencing had shown expansion of CD8+CD57+ cells (detected by flow cytometry). Sample: sorted CD4+, CD8+, or CD8+CD57+ T cells (not recorded which) from PBMCs. The receptors were gathered from a human donor with aplastic anemia.

DNA of the CDR3: TGCAGTGCTCCACTAGGGACTTACCACCGGGATACCCAGTACTTC. Its translation: CSAPLGTYHRDTQYF. This sequence joins TRBV20-1 and TRBJ2-5, with TRBD2 as a possible D gene (6 bases). The ends were cut back, 5 bases at V and 8 bases at J, with 24 bases in the middle. The germline V gene encodes CDR1 DFQATT and CDR2 SNEGSKA (reference sequence). The CDR3 has 15 residues.

The J gene is TRBJ2-5, the V gene TRBV2; 12 nucleotides line up with TRBD2. The CDR3 has 13 amino acids. Germline CDR1 and CDR2: SNHLY and FYNNEI. V trimming: 8 bases; J trimming: 7 bases; junction bases outside the gene matches: 5. CDR3 in DNA: TGTGCCAGCCCTAGCGGGGGGGCGGGGACCCAGTACTTC. It translates to CASPSGGAGTQYF.

V usage is TRBV20-1 and J usage is TRBJ2-7; 7 bases are a match to TRBD1. The junction had 4 bases not matched to a gene; V was cut back by 1 base and J by 1 base. The germline CDR1 and CDR2 sequences are DFQATT and SNEGSKA (reference sequence). The CDR3 contains 14 residues. The CDR3 sequence: CSARGQGDSYEQYF. Written as DNA, the CDR3 is TGCAGTGCTAGAGGACAGGGCGATTCCTACGAGCAGTACTTC.

This clonotype was found many times. This could be a read error, since a much larger clone is one nucleotide away. The chain couples TRBV19 to TRBJ2-7; D not certain. The CDR3 loop spans 14 amino acids. From germline, CDR1 is LNHDA and CDR2 SQIVND (reference sequence). CDR3 in amino acids: CASSNVRDYYKQYF. CDR3 bases: TGTGCCAGTAGTAACGTCAGAGATTACTACAAGCAGTACTTC.

The gene calls are TRBV5-1 and TRBJ2-1; D might be TRBD2 (6 bases). Per the germline V gene, CDR1 is SGHRS and CDR2 is YFSETQ. This CDR3 region has 15 residues. Trimming left V 0 bases short and J 7 bases short, with 14 bases between. The CDR3: CASSLGAGSWNEQFF. The CDR3 bases are TGCGCCAGCAGCTTGGGAGCGGGCTCATGGAATGAGCAGTTCTTC.

This clonotype was seen many times. The V and J genes are TRBV6-6 and TRBJ1-5; TRBD1 might be the D (5 bases). This CDR3 has 13 residues. With 2 bases removed from V and 6 bases from J, the gap between germline ends came to 8 bases. From germline, CDR1 is MNHNY and CDR2 SVGAGI (reference sequence). The CDR3 DNA reads as TGTGCCAGCAGTTACGGGGGTAGTCAGCCCCAGCATTTT. It codes for CASSYGGSQPQHF.

The chain links TRBV11-2 to TRBJ1-1; 9 positions match TRBD1. The V gene's germline CDR1 is SGHAT and CDR2 FQNNGV. There are 12 residues in the CDR3. V lost 3 bases to trimming and J lost 10 bases; unmatched junction nucleotides: 3. The CDR3 loop reads CASSLGQGTAFF. The CDR3 DNA is TGTGCCAGCAGCTTGGGACAGGGTACAGCTTTCTTT.